Included here is one T cell receptor (beta chain) sequence, with context. The data derive from a study of shared clonotypes between healthy human individuals. The naive CD8 subset, CD45RO-negative cells positively selected for CCR7, excluded terminally differentiated effector memory CD45RA+ cells. Measured with immunoSEQ multiplex PCR; TCRdb has only the in-frame clones, and not every one. The sample yields about 590,000 clones, over 95% seen once. V was pared by 6 bases and J by 3 bases, with 8 bases between. The CDR3 contains 11 residues. The germline V gene encodes CDR1 SQVTM and CDR2 ANQGSEA. This receptor was obtained from a woman aged 25 to 39 in good health. The J gene is TRBJ1-1, the V gene TRBV29-1; D is unresolved. Input material: naive CD8+ T cells sorted from blood. Here the CDR3 reads CSVWADTEAFF. CDR3 in DNA: TGCAGCGTCTGGGCGGACACTGAAGCTTTCTTT.